The source of this T cell receptor beta chain is a study of OX40 agonist ivuxolimab in advanced cancers. Across the whole study: Patients were treated with ivuxolimab, an agonistic anti-OX40 (CD134) antibody. A male proportion of over 75% was recorded, with mean age approximately 57 years and range about 20 to 90. Three patients, one with hepatocellular carcinoma and two with cutaneous melanoma, responded partially. Findings and caveats of the study: At doses 0.1 to 3.0 mg/kg, CD4+ and CD8+ clones expanded.

Measured with immunoSEQ multiplex PCR; TCRdb has only the in-frame clones, and not every one. The data contain some 74,000 clones, around nine tenths of them seen just once; the ten biggest clones take up under 1%. Trimming took off 5 bases at V and 7 bases at J, with 12 bases between the two ends. This CDR3 is 13 amino acids long. Germline CDR1 reads SEHNR; CDR2 reads FQNEAQ (reference sequence). This clone occurred once. Its antigen remains unidentified. This sample comprised CD4+ or CD8+ T cells sorted from blood, obtained in a trial of the OX40 agonist ivuxolimab. The J gene is TRBJ2-1, the V gene TRBV7-9; possibly TRBD2 for D (6 bases). This TCR was recovered from an adult with an advanced solid tumor such as melanoma, head and neck, liver or kidney cancer. CDR3: CASSHRLVNEQFF. The CDR3 nucleotides read TGTGCCAGCAGCCATCGACTAGTGAATGAGCAGTTCTTC.